These 2 T cell receptor beta chains came from one sample sequenced in a study of regulatory T cells in long-lasting Graves disease. Building of the TCR beta libraries involved iRepertoire HTBI primers and Arm-PCR of CDR3 regions. MiXCR was run by TCRdb on the multiplex PCR reads, yielding one entry per CDR3 protein. The table lists hundreds of thousands of distinct CDR3 sequences, approximately 20% of them singletons. Described time point: newly diagnosed GD, antithyroid drugs for less than 3 months. With RNA extracted from PBMCs as input, the TCR library was made. Here the sequenced sample was peripheral blood mononuclear cells (PBMCs), taken at new diagnosis, from a patient treated with antithyroid drugs. The receptor source for this set is a female donor with Graves disease.

This clonotype was seen a few times. The rearrangement uses TRBV19 and TRBJ2-7; TRBD1 aligns across 9 bases. This CDR3 comprises 15 residues. V dropped 7 bases and J dropped 4; count of bases not matched to a gene: 11. In germline, CDR1 is LNHDA, CDR2 SQIVND (reference sequence). CDR3 amino acids: CASTKRQGERYEQYF. CDR3 in DNA: TGTGCCAGTACCAAACGACAGGGGGAACGGTACGAGCAGTACTTC.

The table lists this clonotype with many counts. The gene calls are TRBV20-1 and TRBJ2-7; D remains ambiguous. CDR1 is DFQATT, CDR2 SNEGSKA, per germline (reference sequence). Trimming left V 6 bases short and J 1 base short, with 7 bases between. CDR3 length: 11 amino acids. The CDR3 reads CSAIESYEQYF. For the CDR3, the DNA is TGCAGTGCAATAGAATCCTACGAGCAGTACTTC.